The 18 T cell receptor beta chains in this list originate from one sample, sequenced in a study of Graves' ophthalmopathy and Graves' hyperthyroidism. RNA transcripts were the template, and TCR beta CDR3 regions were amplified from them. In the first round, RT-PCR was carried out with HTBI primers, and a multiplex PCR formed the second round. MiXCR, run by TCRdb on the multiplex PCR reads, gives a single entry per CDR3 protein. The table includes just over 600,000 distinct CDR3 sequences, about 24% detected once. The sequencing input was peripheral blood. The source of these receptors is a woman aged 18-29 years with stable Graves' hyperthyroidism. Some clones in this sample may be carry-over from other donors' samples.

The sample holds many counts of this clonotype. The rearrangement links TRBV20-1 to TRBJ2-7, with 11 bases identical to TRBD2. The trim removed 2 bases at V and 9 bases at J, leaving 6 bases unmatched. The CDR3 length is 13 residues. Germline assignment: CDR1 DFQATT and CDR2 SNEGSKA (reference sequence). The CDR3 sequence: CSARNQLAGVQYF. The CDR3 region has the DNA TGCAGTGCTAGAAATCAACTAGCGGGGGTGCAGTACTTC.

This clonotype came up many times. This sequence joins TRBV12-3 or TRBV12-4 and TRBJ2-7; D gene ambiguous. The CDR3 sequence is 13 residues long. Trimming removed 6 bases from V and 7 bases from J, with 16 bases in between. Here the CDR3 reads CASSLGRLHEQYF. CDR3 nucleotides: TGTGCCAGCAGCCTAGGACGGTTGCATGAGCAGTACTTC.

This clonotype was recorded many times. This sequence joins TRBV20-1 and TRBJ2-4; possibly TRBD1 for D (6 bases). V lost 6 bases and J lost 2, with 11 bases in between. The germline V gene has CDR1 DFQATT and CDR2 SNEGSKA (reference sequence). CDR3 length: 13 amino acids. In DNA, the CDR3 is TGCAGTGCCGAAACAGGGACCAAAAACATTCAGTACTTC. This sequence encodes CSAETGTKNIQYF.

Worth noting for this clonotype: Since a much larger clone is just one base distant, this may be a read error. This chain uses TRBV6-1 with TRBJ1-1; 7 nucleotides match TRBD1. The CDR3 is 15 residues long. From germline, CDR1 is MNHNS and CDR2 SASEGT. The CDR3 coding sequence is TGTGCCAGCAGTCCACGCCCAACAGGGGACACTGAAGCTTGCTTT. Its translation: CASSPRPTGDTEACF.

The chain combines TRBV4-1 with TRBJ2-7, with TRBD2 identical over 8 bases. After removal of 4 bases from V and 6 bases from J, the junction contained 5 bases not matched to a gene. The CDR3 runs to 13 residues. CDR1 and CDR2 from the germline V gene are MGHRA and YSYEKL. The CDR3 loop is CASSLREESEQYF. CDR3 bases: TGCGCCAGCAGCCTGCGGGAGGAGAGCGAGCAGTACTTC.

V is TRBV12-3 or TRBV12-4 and J is TRBJ1-2, with 8 bases aligning to TRBD1. The length of the CDR3 is 17 residues. V was clipped by 5 bases and J by 4 bases; unmatched bases: 15. The CDR3 coding sequence is TGTGCCAGCAGTCCAGGCCCCGACAGGGGACCCACCTATGGCTACACCTTC. Its protein product is CASSPGPDRGPTYGYTF.

This clonotype was observed many times. This chain links TRBV29-1 with TRBJ1-1; D unclear. The CDR3 spans 12 residues. The V end was cut by 4 bases, the J end by 0 bases, with 6 bases between. Germline CDR1 SQVTM, CDR2 ANQGSEA. The CDR3 here is CSVVYVNTEAFF. CDR3 DNA: TGCAGCGTTGTGTATGTGAACACTGAAGCTTTCTTT.

The gene calls are TRBV12-3 or TRBV12-4 and TRBJ1-2, with a possible D match to TRBD1 (6 bases). Between the trimmed V and J ends, which lost 4 bases and 8 bases, there was a span of 14 bases. This CDR3 comprises 13 residues. The CDR3 DNA reads as TGTGCCAGCAGTTCGGACAGTTTCGGAGGCTACACCTTC. It is translated as CASSSDSFGGYTF.

Ten or more counts support this clonotype. The chain is built from TRBV6-2 or TRBV6-3 and TRBJ2-7; 8 bases are a match to TRBD1. CDR3 size: 14 residues. V dropped 2 bases and J dropped 7; count of bases not matched to a gene: 7. Germline loops: CDR1 MNHEY, CDR2 SVGEGT. As DNA, the CDR3 is TGTGCCAGCAGTTACCCGGACAGGGTCGTGGAGCAGTACTTC. This codes for CASSYPDRVVEQYF.

The table lists this clonotype with many counts. The chain carries TRBV30 and TRBJ1-5, with D uncertain. CDR1 and CDR2 from the germline V gene are GTSNPN and SVGIG (reference sequence). The CDR3 length is 13 residues. The germline V and J ends were trimmed by 2 bases and 3 bases, with 8 bases remaining between them. CDR3 in DNA: TGTGCCTGGAGTCTGGGAAACAATCAGCCCCAGCATTTT. This sequence encodes CAWSLGNNQPQHF.

This clonotype was observed many times. This rearrangement joins TRBV6-5 to TRBJ2-5; either TRBD1 or TRBD2 may supply D (5 bases each). The V gene lost 0 bases and the J gene lost 7 bases, with 21 bases spanning the gap. There are 17 residues in the CDR3. Per the germline V gene, CDR1 is MNHEY and CDR2 is SVGAGI. CDR3 DNA sequence: TGTGCCAGCAGTTACTCGATGGGACCGGACCACGTAGGGACCCAGTACTTC. Translation gives CASSYSMGPDHVGTQYF.

V and J are TRBV19 and TRBJ1-1; D gene ambiguous. The CDR3 spans 17 residues. The V end was cut by 6 bases, the J end by 3 bases, with 23 bases between. The germline V gene has CDR1 LNHDA and CDR2 SQIVND (reference sequence). CDR3 nucleotide sequence: TGTGCCAGTAGCTGGTGGCAGGACGATCGTTGGTACACTGAAGCTTTCTTT. It codes for CASSWWQDDRWYTEAFF.

Written as DNA, the CDR3 is TGTGCCAGCAGCCAACTCACACCCGGCTCCTACGAGCAGTACTTC. Translating gives CASSQLTPGSYEQYF. The V gene is TRBV7-9, the J gene TRBJ2-7, with D uncertain. CDR3 size: 15 residues. V was trimmed by 5 bases and J by 0 bases, leaving 14 bases between them. The germline V gene has CDR1 SEHNR and CDR2 FQNEAQ (reference sequence).

A note on this clonotype: Mismatch with germline at one junction end may stem from a read error. The gene calls are TRBV11-2 and TRBJ1-1; no reliable D call. Germline loops: CDR1 SGHAT, CDR2 FQNNGV. This CDR3 is built from 15 residues. In DNA, the CDR3 is TGTGCCAGCAGCTTTTACCCAGCTCAGAACACTGATGCTTTCTTT. This sequence encodes CASSFYPAQNTDAFF.

This clonotype appeared many times. The CDR3 DNA is TGTGCCAGCAGGCGATCAGGGACAGGGAACACCGGGGAGCTGTTTTTT. This gives the protein CASRRSGTGNTGELFF. This chain links TRBV27 with TRBJ2-2; 8 positions match TRBD1. Germline values: CDR1 MNHEY, CDR2 SMNVEV (reference sequence). After removal of 6 bases from V and 1 base from J, the junction contained 7 bases not matched to a gene. This CDR3 is built from 16 residues.

This clonotype has ten or more counts. Relative to the germline gene, one junction end is altered; a read error may explain this. V is TRBV14 and J is TRBJ1-6, with a weak D call TRBD1 (5 bases). Per germline, CDR1 SGHDN and CDR2 FVKESK. There are 14 residues in the CDR3. The CDR3 is CASSQDRGNSPLHF. The CDR3 DNA is TGCGCCAGCAGCCAAGATAGGGGCAATTCACCCCTCCACTTT.

The V and J genes are TRBV2 and TRBJ2-7, with 8 bases identical to TRBD2. From germline, CDR1 is SNHLY and CDR2 FYNNEI. The CDR3 loop spans 14 amino acids. Germline trimming cut 6 bases from V and 5 bases from J; bases unmatched to any gene: 9. CDR3 sequence reads: CASSRTSRRDEQYF. The DNA of the CDR3 is TGTGCCAGCAGCCGGACTAGCAGGAGGGACGAGCAGTACTTC.

This clonotype has at least ten counts. This sequence joins TRBV29-1 and TRBJ1-1, with 11 positions matching TRBD1. The junction had 6 bases not matched to a gene; V was cut back by 5 bases and J by 4 bases. This CDR3 contains 14 residues. Germline CDR1 SQVTM, CDR2 ANQGSEA. The CDR3 reads CSVPPGQGGTEAFF. The DNA for the CDR3 is TGCAGCGTTCCACCGGGACAGGGGGGCACTGAAGCTTTCTTT.